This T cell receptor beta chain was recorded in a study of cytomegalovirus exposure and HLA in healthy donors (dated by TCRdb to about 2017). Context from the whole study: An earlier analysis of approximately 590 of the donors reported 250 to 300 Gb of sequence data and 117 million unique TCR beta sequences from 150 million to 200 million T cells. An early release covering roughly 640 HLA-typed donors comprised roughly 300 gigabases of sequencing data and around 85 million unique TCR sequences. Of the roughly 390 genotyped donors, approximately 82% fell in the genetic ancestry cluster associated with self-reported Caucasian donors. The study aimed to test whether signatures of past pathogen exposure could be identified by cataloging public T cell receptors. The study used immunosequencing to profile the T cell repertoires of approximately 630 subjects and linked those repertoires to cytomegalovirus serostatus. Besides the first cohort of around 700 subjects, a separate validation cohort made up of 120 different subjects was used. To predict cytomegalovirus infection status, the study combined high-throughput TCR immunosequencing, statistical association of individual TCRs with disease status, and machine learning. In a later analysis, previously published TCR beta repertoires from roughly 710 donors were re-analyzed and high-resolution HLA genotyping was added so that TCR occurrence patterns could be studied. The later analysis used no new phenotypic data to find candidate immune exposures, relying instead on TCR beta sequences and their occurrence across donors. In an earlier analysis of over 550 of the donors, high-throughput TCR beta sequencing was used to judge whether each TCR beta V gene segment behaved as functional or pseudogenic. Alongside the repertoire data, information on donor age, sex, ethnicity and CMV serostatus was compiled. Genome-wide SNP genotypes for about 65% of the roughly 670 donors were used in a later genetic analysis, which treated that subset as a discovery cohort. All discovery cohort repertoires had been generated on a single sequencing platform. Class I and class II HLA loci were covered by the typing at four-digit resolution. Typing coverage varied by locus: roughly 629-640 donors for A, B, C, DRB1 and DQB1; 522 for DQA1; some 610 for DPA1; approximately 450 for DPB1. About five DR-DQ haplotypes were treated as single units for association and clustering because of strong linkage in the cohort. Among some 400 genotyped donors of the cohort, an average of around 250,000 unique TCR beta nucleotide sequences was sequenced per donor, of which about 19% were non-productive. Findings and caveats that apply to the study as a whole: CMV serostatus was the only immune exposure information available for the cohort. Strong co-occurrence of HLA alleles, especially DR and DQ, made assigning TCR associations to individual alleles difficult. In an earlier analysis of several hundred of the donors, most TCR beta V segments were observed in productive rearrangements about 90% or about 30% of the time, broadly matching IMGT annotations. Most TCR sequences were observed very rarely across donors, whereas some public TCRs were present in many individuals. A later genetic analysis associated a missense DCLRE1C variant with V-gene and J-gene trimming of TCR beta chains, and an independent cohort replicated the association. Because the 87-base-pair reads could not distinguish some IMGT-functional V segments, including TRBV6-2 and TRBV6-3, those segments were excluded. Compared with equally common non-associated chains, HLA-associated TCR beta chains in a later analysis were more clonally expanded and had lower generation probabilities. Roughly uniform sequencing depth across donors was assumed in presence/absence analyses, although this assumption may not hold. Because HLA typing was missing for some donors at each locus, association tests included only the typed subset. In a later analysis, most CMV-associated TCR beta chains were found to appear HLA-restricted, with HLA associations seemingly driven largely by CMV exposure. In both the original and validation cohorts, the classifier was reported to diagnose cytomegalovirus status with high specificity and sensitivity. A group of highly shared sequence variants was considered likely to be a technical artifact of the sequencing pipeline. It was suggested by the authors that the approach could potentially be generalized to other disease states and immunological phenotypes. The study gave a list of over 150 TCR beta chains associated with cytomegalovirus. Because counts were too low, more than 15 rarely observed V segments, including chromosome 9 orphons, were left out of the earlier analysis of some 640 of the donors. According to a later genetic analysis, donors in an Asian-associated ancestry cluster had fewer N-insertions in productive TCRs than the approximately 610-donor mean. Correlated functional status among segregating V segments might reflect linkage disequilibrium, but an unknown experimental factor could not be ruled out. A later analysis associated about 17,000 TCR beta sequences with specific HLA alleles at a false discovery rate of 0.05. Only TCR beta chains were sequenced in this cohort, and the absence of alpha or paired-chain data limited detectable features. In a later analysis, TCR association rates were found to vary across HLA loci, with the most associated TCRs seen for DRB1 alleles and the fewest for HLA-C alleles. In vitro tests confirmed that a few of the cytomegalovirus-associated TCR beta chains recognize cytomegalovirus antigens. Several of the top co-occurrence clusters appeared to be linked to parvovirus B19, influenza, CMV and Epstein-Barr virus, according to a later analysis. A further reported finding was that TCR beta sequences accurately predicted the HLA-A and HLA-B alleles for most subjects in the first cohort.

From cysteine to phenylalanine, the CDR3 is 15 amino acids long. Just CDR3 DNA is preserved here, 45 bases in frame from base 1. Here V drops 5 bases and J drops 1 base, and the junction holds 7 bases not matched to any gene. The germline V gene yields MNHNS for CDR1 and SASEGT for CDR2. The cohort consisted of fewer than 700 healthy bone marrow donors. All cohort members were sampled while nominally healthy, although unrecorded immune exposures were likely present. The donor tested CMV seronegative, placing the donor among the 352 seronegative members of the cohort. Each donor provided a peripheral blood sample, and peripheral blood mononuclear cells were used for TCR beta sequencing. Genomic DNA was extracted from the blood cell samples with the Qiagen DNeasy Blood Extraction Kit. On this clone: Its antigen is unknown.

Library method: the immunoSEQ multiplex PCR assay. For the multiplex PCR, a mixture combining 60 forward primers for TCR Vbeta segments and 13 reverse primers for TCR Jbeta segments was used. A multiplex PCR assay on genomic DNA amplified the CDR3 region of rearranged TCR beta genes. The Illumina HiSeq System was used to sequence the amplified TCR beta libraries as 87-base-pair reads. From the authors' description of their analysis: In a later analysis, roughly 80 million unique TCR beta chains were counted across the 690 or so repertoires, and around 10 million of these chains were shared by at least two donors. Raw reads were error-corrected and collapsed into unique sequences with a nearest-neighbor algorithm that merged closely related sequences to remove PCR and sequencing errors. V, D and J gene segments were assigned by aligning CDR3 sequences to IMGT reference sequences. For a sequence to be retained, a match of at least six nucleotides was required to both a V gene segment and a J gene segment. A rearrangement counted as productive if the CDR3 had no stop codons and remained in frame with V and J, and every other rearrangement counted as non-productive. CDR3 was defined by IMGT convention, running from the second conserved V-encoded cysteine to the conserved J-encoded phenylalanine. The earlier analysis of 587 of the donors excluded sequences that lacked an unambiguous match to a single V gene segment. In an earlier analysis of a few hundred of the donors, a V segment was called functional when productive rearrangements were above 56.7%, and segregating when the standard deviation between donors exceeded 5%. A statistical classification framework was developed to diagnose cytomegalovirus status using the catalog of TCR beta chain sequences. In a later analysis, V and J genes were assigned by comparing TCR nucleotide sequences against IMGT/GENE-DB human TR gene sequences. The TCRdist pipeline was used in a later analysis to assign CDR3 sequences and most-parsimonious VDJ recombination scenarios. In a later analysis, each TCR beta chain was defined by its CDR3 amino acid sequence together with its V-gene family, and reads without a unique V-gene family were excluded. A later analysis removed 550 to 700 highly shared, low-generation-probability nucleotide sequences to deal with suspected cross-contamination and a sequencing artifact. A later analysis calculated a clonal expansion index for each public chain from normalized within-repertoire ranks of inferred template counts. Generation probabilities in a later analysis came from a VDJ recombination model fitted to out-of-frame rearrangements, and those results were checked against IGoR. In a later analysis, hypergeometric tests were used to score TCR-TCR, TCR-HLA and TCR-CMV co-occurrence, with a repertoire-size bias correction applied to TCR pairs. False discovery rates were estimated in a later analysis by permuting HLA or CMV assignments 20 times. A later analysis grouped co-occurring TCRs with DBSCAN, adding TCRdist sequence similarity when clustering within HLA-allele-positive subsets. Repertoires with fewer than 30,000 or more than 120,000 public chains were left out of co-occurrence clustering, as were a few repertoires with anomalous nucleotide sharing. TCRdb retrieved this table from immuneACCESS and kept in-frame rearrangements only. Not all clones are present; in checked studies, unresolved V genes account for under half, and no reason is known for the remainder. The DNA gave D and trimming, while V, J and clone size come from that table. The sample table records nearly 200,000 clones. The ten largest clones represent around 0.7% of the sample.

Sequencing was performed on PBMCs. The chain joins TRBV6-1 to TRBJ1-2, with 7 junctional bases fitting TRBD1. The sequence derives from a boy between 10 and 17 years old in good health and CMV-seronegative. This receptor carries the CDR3 CASSQPGQSNYGYTF. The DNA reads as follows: TGTGCCAGCAGTCAACCGGGACAGAGTAACTATGGCTACACCTTC.